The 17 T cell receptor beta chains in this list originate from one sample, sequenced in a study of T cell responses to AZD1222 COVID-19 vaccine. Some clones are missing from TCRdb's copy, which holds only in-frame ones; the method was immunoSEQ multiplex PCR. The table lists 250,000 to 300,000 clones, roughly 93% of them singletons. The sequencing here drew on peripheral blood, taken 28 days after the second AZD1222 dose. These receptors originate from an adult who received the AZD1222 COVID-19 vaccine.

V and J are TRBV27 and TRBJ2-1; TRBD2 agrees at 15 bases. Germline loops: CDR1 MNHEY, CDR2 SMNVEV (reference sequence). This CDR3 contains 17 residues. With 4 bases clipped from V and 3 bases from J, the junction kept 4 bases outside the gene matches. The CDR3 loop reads CASSSPGLAGGYNEQFF. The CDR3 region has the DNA TGTGCCAGCAGTTCCCCGGGACTAGCGGGGGGCTACAATGAGCAGTTCTTC.

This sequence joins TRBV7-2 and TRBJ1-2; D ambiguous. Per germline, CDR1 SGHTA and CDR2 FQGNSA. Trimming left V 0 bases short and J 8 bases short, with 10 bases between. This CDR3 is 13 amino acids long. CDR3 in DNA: TGTGCCAGCAGCTTAGCTCACAGTGGCGGCTACACCTTC. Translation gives CASSLAHSGGYTF.

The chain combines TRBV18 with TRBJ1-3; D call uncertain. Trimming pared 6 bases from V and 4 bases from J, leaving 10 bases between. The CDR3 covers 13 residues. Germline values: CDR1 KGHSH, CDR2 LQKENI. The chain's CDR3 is CASSRTGGNTIYF. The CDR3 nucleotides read TGTGCCAGCTCCCGGACGGGAGGAAACACCATATATTTT.

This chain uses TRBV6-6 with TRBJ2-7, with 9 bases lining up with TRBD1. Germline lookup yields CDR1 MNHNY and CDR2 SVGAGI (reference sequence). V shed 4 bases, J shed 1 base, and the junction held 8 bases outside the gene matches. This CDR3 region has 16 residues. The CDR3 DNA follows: TGTGCCAGCAGTTGGGACCCGACAGGGGGGTCCTACGAGCAGTACTTC. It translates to CASSWDPTGGSYEQYF.

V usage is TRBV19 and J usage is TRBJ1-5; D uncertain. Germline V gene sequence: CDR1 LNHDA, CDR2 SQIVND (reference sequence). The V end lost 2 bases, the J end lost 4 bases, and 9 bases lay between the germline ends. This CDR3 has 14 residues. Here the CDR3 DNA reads TGTGCCAGTAGTATAAGGCTCGTGAATCAGCCCCAGCATTTT. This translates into CASSIRLVNQPQHF. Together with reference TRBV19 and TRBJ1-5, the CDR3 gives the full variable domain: DGGITQSPKYLFRKEGQNVTLSCEQNLNHDAMYWYRQDPGQGLRLIYYSQIVNDFQKGDIAEGYSVSREKKESFPLTVTSAQKNPTAFYLCASSIRLVNQPQHFGDGTRLSIL.

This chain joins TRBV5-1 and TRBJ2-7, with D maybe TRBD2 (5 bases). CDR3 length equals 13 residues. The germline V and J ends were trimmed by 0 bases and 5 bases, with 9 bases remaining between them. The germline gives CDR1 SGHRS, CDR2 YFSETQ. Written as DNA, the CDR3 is TGCGCCAGCAGCTTGGGTTTCGGGGACGAGCAGTACTTC. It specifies CASSLGFGDEQYF. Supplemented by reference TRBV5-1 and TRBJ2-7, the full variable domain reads KAGVTQTPRYLIKTRGQQVTLSCSPISGHRSVSWYQQTPGQGLQFLFEYFSETQRNKGNFPGRFSGRQFSNSRSEMNVSTLELGDSALYLCASSLGFGDEQYFGPGTRLTVT.

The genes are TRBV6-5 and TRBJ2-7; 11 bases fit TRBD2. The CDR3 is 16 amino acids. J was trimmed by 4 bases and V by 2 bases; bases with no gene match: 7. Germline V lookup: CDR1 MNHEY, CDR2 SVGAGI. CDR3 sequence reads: CASSYHSGRGEYEQYF. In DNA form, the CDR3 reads TGTGCCAGCAGTTACCATAGCGGGAGGGGAGAGTACGAGCAGTACTTC.

The CDR3 nucleotides are TGCGCCAGCAGCTTTCGACAGGGGGAGGGCTACACCTTC. Its protein is CASSFRQGEGYTF. The rearrangement links TRBV5-1 to TRBJ1-2; 9 bases map to TRBD1. CDR1 and CDR2 from the germline V gene are SGHRS and YFSETQ. The trim removed 2 bases at V and 8 bases at J, leaving 4 bases unmatched. The CDR3 runs to 13 residues.

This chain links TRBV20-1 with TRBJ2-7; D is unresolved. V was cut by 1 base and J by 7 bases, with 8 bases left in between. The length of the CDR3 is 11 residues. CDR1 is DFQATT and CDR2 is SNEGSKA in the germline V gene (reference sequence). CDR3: CSARVPFEQYF. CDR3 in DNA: TGCAGTGCTAGAGTTCCATTTGAGCAGTACTTC.

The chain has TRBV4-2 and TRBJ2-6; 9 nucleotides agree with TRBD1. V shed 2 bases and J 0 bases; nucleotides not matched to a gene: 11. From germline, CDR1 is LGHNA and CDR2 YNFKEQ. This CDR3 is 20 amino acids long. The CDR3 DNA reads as TGTGCCAGCAGCCAACTGGCGTTCACAGGGGGCTCCTCTGGGGCCAACGTCCTGACTTTC. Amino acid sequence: CASSQLAFTGGSSGANVLTF.

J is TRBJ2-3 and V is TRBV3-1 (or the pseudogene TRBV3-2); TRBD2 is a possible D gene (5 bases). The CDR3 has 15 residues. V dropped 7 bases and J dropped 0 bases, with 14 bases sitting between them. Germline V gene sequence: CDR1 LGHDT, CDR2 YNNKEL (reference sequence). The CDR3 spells CASTGKSGSTDTQYF. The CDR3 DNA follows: TGTGCCAGCACCGGCAAAAGCGGTAGCACAGATACGCAGTATTTT.

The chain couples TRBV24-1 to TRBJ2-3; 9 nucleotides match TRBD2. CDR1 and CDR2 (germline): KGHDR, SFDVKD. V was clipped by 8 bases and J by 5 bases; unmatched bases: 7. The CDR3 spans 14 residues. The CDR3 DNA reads TGTGCCACCACCCCTAGCGGGGCGGGAGATACGCAGTATTTT. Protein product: CATTPSGAGDTQYF.

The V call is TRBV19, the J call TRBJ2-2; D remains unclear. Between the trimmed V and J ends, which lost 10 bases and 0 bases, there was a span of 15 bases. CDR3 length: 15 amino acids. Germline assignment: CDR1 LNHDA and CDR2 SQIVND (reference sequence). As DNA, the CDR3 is TGTGCCACTCTCAGATCGGCTCCGAACACCGGGGAGCTGTTTTTT. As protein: CATLRSAPNTGELFF.

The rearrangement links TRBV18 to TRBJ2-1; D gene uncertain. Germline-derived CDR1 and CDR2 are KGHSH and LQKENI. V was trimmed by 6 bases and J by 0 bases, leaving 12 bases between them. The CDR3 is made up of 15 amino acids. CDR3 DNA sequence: TGTGCCAGCTCGCTCCTAACAAGCTCCTACAATGAGCAGTTCTTC. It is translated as CASSLLTSSYNEQFF.

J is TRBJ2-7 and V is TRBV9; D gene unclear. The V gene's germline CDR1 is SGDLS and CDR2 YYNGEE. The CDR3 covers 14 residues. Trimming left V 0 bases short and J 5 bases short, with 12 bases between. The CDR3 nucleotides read TGTGCCAGCAGCGTAGAAGGCCAGACCGACGAGCAGTACTTC. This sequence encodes CASSVEGQTDEQYF.

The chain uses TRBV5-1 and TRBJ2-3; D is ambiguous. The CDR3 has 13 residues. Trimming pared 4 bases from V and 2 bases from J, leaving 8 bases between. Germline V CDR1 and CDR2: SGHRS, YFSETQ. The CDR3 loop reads CASSRQVTDTQYF. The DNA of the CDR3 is TGCGCCAGCAGCCGGCAAGTCACAGATACGCAGTATTTT.

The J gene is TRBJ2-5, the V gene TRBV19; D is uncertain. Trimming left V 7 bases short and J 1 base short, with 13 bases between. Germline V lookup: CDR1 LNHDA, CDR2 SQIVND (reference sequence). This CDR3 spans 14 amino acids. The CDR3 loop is CASTASHSQETQYF. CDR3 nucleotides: TGTGCCAGTACGGCGTCTCACTCCCAAGAGACCCAGTACTTC. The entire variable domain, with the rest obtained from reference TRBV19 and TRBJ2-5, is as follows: DGGITQSPKYLFRKEGQNVTLSCEQNLNHDAMYWYRQDPGQGLRLIYYSQIVNDFQKGDIAEGYSVSREKKESFPLTVTSAQKNPTAFYLCASTASHSQETQYFGPGTRLLVL.